These T cell receptor beta chains were read from a single sample in a study of identifying expanded T cells in peripheral blood. Sequenced by immunoSEQ multiplex PCR; TCRdb stores in-frame clones only, minus some. The data contain 50,000 to 75,000 clones, about four fifths of them singletons. The sample taken for sequencing was blood. These receptor sequences come from a person between 18 and 75 years old in good health. CDR3s include the opening cysteine and the closing phenylalanine or tryptophan. Fields, in order: CDR3 protein, CDR3 DNA, J gene, clone size, D gene, V gene. A D gene is named only where the DNA matches it firmly. Clone size is not always given. Where it is, it says once, few, many or a class for expanded clones.

cdr3_aa: CACRTGAEKLFF; cdr3_nt: TGTGCCTGCCGGACGGGGGCGGAAAAACTGTTTTTT; j_call: TRBJ1-4; clone_size: -; d_call: -; v_call: TRBV6-1
cdr3_aa: CASSLLNSGRASADTQYF; cdr3_nt: TGTGCCAGCAGCTTACTGAACAGCGGGAGGGCCTCAGCAGATACGCAGTATTTT; j_call: TRBJ2-3; clone_size: once; d_call: TRBD2; v_call: TRBV7-6
cdr3_aa: CASSFDDGYTSTF; cdr3_nt: TGTGCCAGCAGCTTCGACGACGGCTACACAAGCACCTTC; j_call: TRBJ1-2; clone_size: -; d_call: -; v_call: TRBV7-8
cdr3_aa: CASSVEGQGATEAFF; cdr3_nt: TGTGCCAGCAGCGTAGAGGGACAGGGGGCGACTGAAGCTTTCTTT; j_call: TRBJ1-1; clone_size: -; d_call: TRBD1; v_call: TRBV9
cdr3_aa: CASSYVSAGGTDTQYF; cdr3_nt: TGTGCCAGCAGTTACGTCTCGGCAGGGGGAACAGATACGCAGTATTTT; j_call: TRBJ2-3; clone_size: -; d_call: TRBD1; v_call: TRBV6-5
cdr3_aa: CASSGTGARETQYF; cdr3_nt: TGTGCCAGCAGCGGGACAGGGGCGAGAGAGACCCAGTACTTC; j_call: TRBJ2-5; clone_size: -; d_call: TRBD1; v_call: TRBV6-1
cdr3_aa: CAWSRRTTPGAEAFF; cdr3_nt: TGTGCCTGGAGTAGACGTACAACTCCCGGCGCTGAAGCTTTCTTT; j_call: TRBJ1-1; clone_size: -; d_call: -; v_call: TRBV30
cdr3_aa: CASSNGQGLVYGYTF; cdr3_nt: TGTGCCAGCAGTAACGGACAGGGGCTAGTATATGGCTACACCTTC; j_call: TRBJ1-2; clone_size: -; d_call: TRBD1; v_call: TRBV6-5
cdr3_aa: CASQFTGNNEKLFF; cdr3_nt: TGTGCCTCCCAGTTTACCGGAAATAATGAAAAACTGTTTTTT; j_call: TRBJ1-4; clone_size: -; d_call: -; v_call: TRBV28
cdr3_aa: CASSWRQGNTEAFF; cdr3_nt: TGCGCCAGCAGCTGGAGACAGGGTAACACTGAAGCTTTCTTT; j_call: TRBJ1-1; clone_size: -; d_call: TRBD1; v_call: TRBV5-1
cdr3_aa: CASSLVGIQETQYF; cdr3_nt: TGCGCCAGCAGCTTGGTAGGGATTCAGGAGACCCAGTACTTC; j_call: TRBJ2-5; clone_size: -; d_call: -; v_call: TRBV5-1
cdr3_aa: CASSSRGSGGEQYF; cdr3_nt: TGTGCCAGCAGCTCAAGAGGGTCGGGCGGCGAGCAGTACTTC; j_call: TRBJ2-7; clone_size: -; d_call: -; v_call: TRBV7-6
cdr3_aa: CASSDSSTDTQYF; cdr3_nt: TGTGCCAGCAGCGACTCTAGCACAGATACGCAGTATTTT; j_call: TRBJ2-3; clone_size: -; d_call: -; v_call: TRBV7-9
cdr3_aa: CASSLTQGPYGYTF; cdr3_nt: TGTGCCAGCAGCCTTACACAGGGGCCCTATGGCTACACCTTC; j_call: TRBJ1-2; clone_size: once; d_call: TRBD1; v_call: TRBV9
cdr3_aa: CASSLVDRETQYF; cdr3_nt: TGTGCCAGCAGCTTAGTCGACAGGGAGACCCAGTACTTC; j_call: TRBJ2-5; clone_size: -; d_call: -; v_call: TRBV11-2
cdr3_aa: CASSFRGSGSTDTQYF; cdr3_nt: TGTGCCAGCAGCTTCCGGGGAAGTGGAAGCACAGATACGCAGTATTTT; j_call: TRBJ2-3; clone_size: -; d_call: -; v_call: TRBV11-1
cdr3_aa: CASSDGALPYTDTQYF; cdr3_nt: TGTGCCAGCAGTGATGGGGCTTTACCTTACACAGATACGCAGTATTTT; j_call: TRBJ2-3; clone_size: once; d_call: -; v_call: TRBV25-1
cdr3_aa: CASSLFQGLAGNTIYF; cdr3_nt: TGCGCCAGCAGCCTGTTCCAAGGACTTGCTGGAAACACCATATATTTT; j_call: TRBJ1-3; clone_size: once; d_call: -; v_call: TRBV5-1
cdr3_aa: CASSPGGQGGIGYTF; cdr3_nt: TGTGCCAGCAGCCCAGGGGGACAGGGTGGTATCGGCTACACCTTC; j_call: TRBJ1-2; clone_size: -; d_call: TRBD1; v_call: TRBV11-2
cdr3_aa: CSVGGFKETGDGYTF; cdr3_nt: TGCAGCGTTGGGGGTTTCAAAGAGACAGGGGACGGCTACACCTTC; j_call: TRBJ1-2; clone_size: -; d_call: TRBD1; v_call: TRBV29-1
cdr3_aa: CASSEDLAGPRSYTF; cdr3_nt: TGTGCCAGCAGCGAAGATCTGGCAGGCCCTAGGAGCTACACCTTC; j_call: TRBJ1-2; clone_size: -; d_call: -; v_call: TRBV9
cdr3_aa: CASSSGPSPADGYTF; cdr3_nt: TGTGCCAGCAGTTCAGGCCCGTCACCGGCGGATGGCTACACCTTC; j_call: TRBJ1-2; clone_size: -; d_call: -; v_call: TRBV6-5
cdr3_aa: CASGFLGGRMDEQFF; cdr3_nt: TGTGCTAGTGGTTTTTTGGGCGGGAGGATGGATGAGCAGTTCTTC; j_call: TRBJ2-1; clone_size: -; d_call: TRBD2; v_call: TRBV12-5
cdr3_aa: CASTTTGTGDGYTF; cdr3_nt: TGTGCCAGCACCACTACCGGGACAGGTGATGGCTACACCTTC; j_call: TRBJ1-2; clone_size: few; d_call: TRBD1; v_call: TRBV5-4
cdr3_aa: CASIMTKAMNTEAFF; cdr3_nt: TGTGCCAGTATCATGACAAAAGCCATGAACACTGAAGCTTTCTTT; j_call: TRBJ1-1; clone_size: -; d_call: -; v_call: TRBV19
cdr3_aa: CDRASNIPRTGSAGELFF; cdr3_nt: TGTGACCGTGCCAGCAATATCCCGAGGACAGGGAGCGCCGGGGAGCTGTTTTTT; j_call: TRBJ2-2; clone_size: -; d_call: TRBD1; v_call: TRBV2
cdr3_aa: CASSFLLQGAGEQYF; cdr3_nt: TGTGCCAGCAGCTTCCTCCTACAGGGAGCAGGCGAGCAGTACTTC; j_call: TRBJ2-7; clone_size: -; d_call: -; v_call: TRBV11-2
cdr3_aa: CASSSQTSGRARGQFF; cdr3_nt: TGTGCCAGTAGTTCCCAGACAAGCGGGAGGGCCCGAGGCCAGTTCTTC; j_call: TRBJ2-1; clone_size: -; d_call: TRBD2; v_call: TRBV19
cdr3_aa: CASSQVLHPRQPQHF; cdr3_nt: TGCGCCAGCAGCCAAGTGCTCCATCCTCGTCAGCCCCAGCATTTT; j_call: TRBJ1-5; clone_size: -; d_call: -; v_call: TRBV4-3
cdr3_aa: CASSLVRISNTGELFF; cdr3_nt: TGTGCCAGCAGCTTGGTCAGGATTTCGAACACCGGGGAGCTGTTTTTT; j_call: TRBJ2-2; clone_size: -; d_call: -; v_call: TRBV2
cdr3_aa: CASSPDGVSYGYTF; cdr3_nt: TGTGCCAGCTCACCAGATGGAGTAAGCTATGGCTACACCTTC; j_call: TRBJ1-2; clone_size: -; d_call: -; v_call: TRBV18
cdr3_aa: CASSYVTSLDTQYF; cdr3_nt: TGTGCCAGCAGCTATGTGACTTCACTAGATACGCAGTATTTT; j_call: TRBJ2-3; clone_size: once; d_call: -; v_call: TRBV7-2
cdr3_aa: CASSLKGEQFF; cdr3_nt: TGTGCCAGCAGCTTAAAGGGGGAGCAGTTCTTC; j_call: TRBJ2-1; clone_size: once; d_call: -; v_call: TRBV7-2
cdr3_aa: CASSRQGRDIQYF; cdr3_nt: TGTGCCAGTAGCCGACAGGGGAGGGACATTCAGTACTTC; j_call: TRBJ2-4; clone_size: few; d_call: -; v_call: TRBV19
cdr3_aa: CASRPGGPGKDTQYF; cdr3_nt: TGTGCCAGCCGACCGGGGGGACCGGGTAAAGATACGCAGTATTTT; j_call: TRBJ2-3; clone_size: -; d_call: TRBD2; v_call: TRBV7-2